This T cell receptor beta chain was identified during a study of blood T cell repertoires in COVID-19 (dated by TCRdb to 2018 to 2020). In the study overall: Samples from collaborators originated in the United States, Italy and Spain and spanned both the acute and convalescent phases of COVID-19. HLA class I and class II types, where available, came from metadata supplied by the sample provider rather than from assay-based typing. The repertoires were released in a freely available public database intended as a resource for research on the immune response to SARS-CoV-2. The prospective study material was composed of cDNA or gDNA derived from T cells, B-cell-depleted T cells, or PBMCs. Deeply sampled blood TCRbeta repertoires from subjects exposed to, actively infected with, or recovered from COVID-19 were included in the dataset. Sample metadata almost always included a de-identified subject ID, COVID-19 status, age in years and sex. Samples came from the ongoing ImmuneRACE study (first 160 participants) plus 1,254 subjects from 6 global collaborators.

This clone was seen more than once but under ten times. The antigen this receptor binds is unknown. Per-base qualities were not stored, and no clone one base away is much larger. From a lookup of the germline V gene, CDR1 and CDR2 are ENHRY and SYGVKD. Spanning cysteine to phenylalanine, the CDR3 consists of 16 amino acids. The read is trimmed to its CDR3 DNA, 48 bases read in frame from base 1. Trimming leaves V shorter by 8 bases and J shorter by 1 base, with the junction holding 9 bases beyond the gene matches. TCRbeta CDR3 regions were amplified from genomic DNA using the immunoSEQ Assay, a bias-controlled multiplex PCR. From the authors' description of their analysis: The number of nucleated cells in each sample was estimated from the amplification of reference gene primers within the assay. To quantify the absolute abundance of each unique TCRbeta CDR3 rearrangement, sequence reads were collapsed and filtered. For each sample, productive Simpson clonality was calculated as the square root of Simpson's diversity index across productive rearrangements. TCRdb obtained this table from immuneACCESS and retained in-frame rearrangements with V and J assigned. These tables miss some clones; where compared with another copy, unresolved V genes account for less than half of the shortfall, and the remainder is unexplained. That table supplies the V and J calls and clone size; D and trimming were determined from the DNA. This sample holds 120,000 or so clones; approximately 68% were observed only once. The ten largest account for roughly 7.5% of the sample.

Collaborating institutions collected whole blood in K2EDTA tubes following their own protocols. For TCRbeta analysis, collaborators shipped samples as frozen whole blood, isolated PBMCs, or DNA extracted from either of those sample types. What the study reported, not specific to this receptor: Clinical and demographic metadata were provided uncurated, with the amount varying by source and participant.

The rearrangement combines TRBV10-3 with TRBJ1-2, and 11 bases in between align with TRBD1. This TCR derives from a woman aged 55-75 years with acute or convalescent COVID-19. The sample taken for sequencing was peripheral blood. The sequenced DNA: TGTGCCATCCCCAGGGACAGGGGGTCTCTTAACTATGGCTACACCTTC. The encoded protein is CAIPRDRGSLNYGYTF.